This T cell receptor beta chain derives from a study of Ad26.COV2.S vaccination and SARS-CoV-2 variants. Indicated treatment: about 20 received Ad26.COV2.S at low or high dose, single or two shots; a few received placebo; per-sample allocation not given. Day 63 after the first vaccine or placebo injection was the time point for sampling. Only in-frame clones appear in the TCRdb table, and some are missing; sequencing was by immunoSEQ multiplex PCR. The data contain about 420,000 clones, roughly 88% of them singletons. The germline V and J ends were trimmed by 5 bases and 1 base, with 17 bases remaining between them. Germline loops: CDR1 SGHTA, CDR2 FQGNSA. This CDR3 has 16 residues.

The V and J genes are TRBV7-2 and TRBJ2-5; possibly TRBD1 for D (5 bases). The sample here was peripheral blood, taken in a trial of Ad26.COV2.S vaccine versus placebo. This sequence originates from a person between 18 and 65 years old who received the Ad26.COV2.S COVID-19 vaccine or a placebo. CDR3 DNA: TGTGCCAGCAGCCCCTACGGCGCAGGGCCCCAAGAGACCCAGTACTTC. Translated, it gives CASSPYGAGPQETQYF.